The 27 T cell receptor beta chains listed next were all sequenced from one sample in a study of T cell responses to AZD1222 COVID-19 vaccine. Profiling relied on immunoSEQ multiplex PCR, and the TCRdb table lists in-frame clones only, not all of them. The sample carries 100,000 to 150,000 clones, around 89% recorded once. The sequencing used peripheral blood, collected 28 days after the second AZD1222 dose. The receptor set was obtained from an adult who received the AZD1222 COVID-19 vaccine.

The gene calls are TRBV18 and TRBJ2-5; D unclear. Trimming cost V 6 bases and J 1 base, with 9 bases left between them. This CDR3 is 13 amino acids long. Germline V lookup: CDR1 KGHSH, CDR2 LQKENI. CDR3 region: CASSVVGQETQYF. The CDR3 nucleotides read TGTGCCAGCTCCGTGGTGGGCCAAGAGACCCAGTACTTC. The complete variable domain, with remaining parts taken from reference TRBV18 and TRBJ2-5, reads NAGVMQNPRHLVRRRGQEARLRCSPMKGHSHVYWYRQLPEEGLKFMVYLQKENIIDESGMPKERFSAEFPKEGPSILRIQQVVRGDSAAYFCASSVVGQETQYFGPGTRLLVL.

V is TRBV2 and J is TRBJ2-3; TRBD2 aligns across 8 bases. The V gene's germline CDR1 is SNHLY and CDR2 FYNNEI. The CDR3 runs 16 residues. V lost 7 bases, J lost 0 bases, and 9 bases stayed unmatched. CDR3 protein: CASTGRGGTSTDTQYF. Written as DNA, the CDR3 is TGTGCCAGCACCGGTCGGGGGGGTACTAGCACAGATACGCAGTATTTT.

The chain carries TRBV11-1 and TRBJ1-6; D possibly corresponds to TRBD1 (6 bases). The CDR3 has 15 residues. Germline V lookup: CDR1 SGHAT, CDR2 FQDESV (reference sequence). V lost 1 base, J lost 13 bases, and 17 bases lay in between. In nucleotides, the CDR3 is TGTGCCAGCAGCTTAGGCGGGGGCGAAATGTTCCCCCTCCACTTT. It translates to CASSLGGGEMFPLHF.

The chain couples TRBV5-4 to TRBJ2-7; no clear D gene. The V gene lost 4 bases and the J gene lost 2 bases, with 13 bases spanning the gap. The CDR3 has 14 residues. Germline-derived CDR1 and CDR2 are SGHNT and YYREEE (reference sequence). The chain's CDR3 is CASSRSPNTYEQYF. The DNA for the CDR3 is TGTGCCAGCAGCAGGTCCCCGAATACCTACGAGCAGTACTTC.

The chain links TRBV11-2 to TRBJ2-7, with a tentative D call TRBD1 (6 bases). This CDR3 is built from 16 residues. Trimming took off 3 bases at V and 5 bases at J, with 20 bases between the two ends. CDR1 is SGHAT, CDR2 FQNNGV, per germline. This chain's CDR3 is CASSFFRGQGPDEQYF. DNA of the CDR3: TGTGCCAGCAGCTTTTTCAGGGGACAAGGGCCGGACGAGCAGTACTTC.

This chain uses TRBV7-2 with TRBJ2-2, with D possibly matching TRBD1 (6 bases). Looked up from germline, CDR1 is SGHTA and CDR2 is FQGNSA. V lost 1 base and J 6 bases, leaving 9 bases between the germline ends. The CDR3 is 14 amino acids. The CDR3 loop reads CASSLETGPGELFF. The CDR3 region has the DNA TGTGCCAGCAGCTTAGAAACAGGGCCCGGGGAGCTGTTTTTT.

This rearrangement joins TRBV19 to TRBJ2-1; D might be TRBD2 (5 bases). The CDR3 consists of 14 residues. Deletions cut 1 base from V and 7 bases from J, with 11 bases between. CDR1 and CDR2 (germline): LNHDA, SQIVND (reference sequence). The CDR3 is CASSIAGIDNEQFF. DNA for the CDR3: TGTGCCAGTAGTATAGCCGGGATCGATAATGAGCAGTTCTTC.

The chain couples TRBV29-1 to TRBJ2-7, with 9 positions matching TRBD1. Germline CDR1 SQVTM, CDR2 ANQGSEA. Losses at the gene ends were 6 bases for V and 1 base for J; bases not matched to a gene: 16. There are 17 residues in the CDR3. CDR3 DNA sequence: TGCAGCGTCTCACGGGTCACAGGGGGCCGAAGATCCTACGAGCAGTACTTC. Its translation is CSVSRVTGGRRSYEQYF.

This chain links TRBV9 with TRBJ2-7; the match to TRBD2 covers 8 bases. Germline V gene sequence: CDR1 SGDLS, CDR2 YYNGEE. The CDR3 contains 16 residues. The V gene end was trimmed by 4 bases and the J gene end by 5 bases; junction bases not matched to a gene: 14. CDR3 bases: TGTGCCAGCAGCCCCGGGGTAGCGGGGCCTGGGGACGAGCAGTACTTC. It translates to CASSPGVAGPGDEQYF.

The genes are TRBV5-6 and TRBJ1-2; 10 nucleotides align to TRBD1. The V segment lost 3 bases and the J segment 6 bases; nucleotides outside the gene matches: 11. Germline assignment: CDR1 SGHDT and CDR2 YYEEEE. CDR3 size: 16 residues. The CDR3 nucleotides read TGTGCCAGCAGCTCAACAGGGACAGGGGAGTGGAATGGCTACACCTTC. It encodes CASSSTGTGEWNGYTF.

CDR3 amino acids: CASTAGGVGGYTF. The DNA for the CDR3 is TGTGCCAGCACCGCTGGGGGCGTCGGCGGCTACACCTTC. The chain employs TRBV6-5 and TRBJ1-2; tentatively, D is TRBD1 (6 bases). The CDR3 runs to 13 residues. With 7 bases removed from V and 8 bases from J, the gap between germline ends came to 17 bases. The V gene's germline CDR1 is MNHEY and CDR2 SVGAGI.

CDR3 sequence: CASRDREVSYEQYF. CDR3 coding DNA: TGCGCCAGCAGGGACAGGGAAGTCTCCTACGAGCAGTACTTC. J is TRBJ2-7 and V is TRBV4-1, with 8 bases that match TRBD1. V dropped 6 bases and J dropped 0; count of bases not matched to a gene: 4. There are 14 residues in the CDR3. Germline-derived CDR1 and CDR2 are MGHRA and YSYEKL.

V gene TRBV7-2 combines with J gene TRBJ1-1; TRBD1 might be the D (6 bases). CDR1 and CDR2 from the germline V gene are SGHTA and FQGNSA. The CDR3 is 14 amino acids. V lost 6 bases to trimming and J lost 1 base, with 12 bases between them. The CDR3 spells CASSPTGPNTEAFF. For the CDR3, the DNA is TGTGCCAGCAGTCCGACAGGCCCGAACACTGAAGCTTTCTTT.

The chain combines TRBV11-3 with TRBJ2-7; 10 bases align to TRBD2. With V trimmed by 5 bases and J by 3 bases, 7 bases remained unmatched. Germline assignment: CDR1 SGHNT and CDR2 YENEEA. CDR3 length: 15 amino acids. The CDR3 spells CASSEELAGRYEQYF. DNA of the CDR3: TGTGCCAGCAGCGAAGAACTAGCGGGACGCTACGAGCAGTACTTC.

There are a few counts of this clone. The chain carries TRBV4-1 and TRBJ1-5; D not certain. Trimming pared 4 bases from V and 2 bases from J, leaving 15 bases between. Per germline, CDR1 MGHRA and CDR2 YSYEKL. This CDR3 comprises 16 residues. CDR3 sequence reads: CASSLRETLGNQPQHF. CDR3 in DNA: TGCGCCAGCAGCCTGAGGGAGACATTGGGCAATCAGCCCCAGCATTTT.

V and J are TRBV27 and TRBJ1-6; a possible D gene is TRBD1 (5 bases). The V gene lost 6 bases and the J gene lost 8 bases, with 20 bases spanning the gap. The CDR3 runs 16 residues. Germline V lookup: CDR1 MNHEY, CDR2 SMNVEV (reference sequence). The CDR3 is CASSLTTSEGYSPLHF. The CDR3 DNA follows: TGTGCCAGCAGCCTGACGACCTCGGAGGGGTATTCACCCCTCCACTTT.

As regards this clone: The junction departs from the called germline gene at one end, perhaps through a read error. The rearrangement joins TRBV5-1 to TRBJ2-3; 11 bases fit TRBD2. Germline CDR1 reads SGHRS; CDR2 reads YFSETQ. The CDR3 spans 18 residues. The CDR3 reads CVSSLGTSGSPSTDTQYF. CDR3 DNA: TGCGTCAGCAGCCTCGGGACTAGCGGATCCCCTAGCACAGATACGCAGTATTTT. The full variable domain, its missing parts supplied by reference TRBV5-1 and TRBJ2-3, is KAGVTQTPRYLIKTRGQQVTLSCSPISGHRSVSWYQQTPGQGLQFLFEYFSETQRNKGNFPGRFSGRQFSNSRSEMNVSTLELGDSALYLCVSSLGTSGSPSTDTQYFGPGTRLTVL.

CDR3 in DNA: TGTGCCAGCAGCGTAGGACAGACCTACGAGCAGTACTTC. This codes for CASSVGQTYEQYF. The gene calls are TRBV9 and TRBJ2-7; possibly TRBD1 for D (5 bases). The V gene's germline CDR1 is SGDLS and CDR2 YYNGEE. This CDR3 has 13 amino acids. V was pared by 0 bases and J by 2 bases, with 6 bases between.

The chain joins TRBV5-1 to TRBJ2-7; 8 nucleotides agree with TRBD1. The ends lost 0 bases at V and 1 base at J; junction bases unmatched: 3. Germline V gene sequence: CDR1 SGHRS, CDR2 YFSETQ. This CDR3 has 15 residues. CDR3 amino acids: CASSLGGQGSYEQYF. CDR3 nucleotides: TGCGCCAGCAGCTTGGGAGGACAGGGTTCCTACGAGCAGTACTTC.

V is TRBV28 and J is TRBJ2-4; maybe TRBD1 (6 bases). V gave up 8 bases and J gave up 1 base, with 9 bases separating them. The germline CDR1 and CDR2 sequences are MDHEN and SYDVKM. The CDR3 loop spans 13 amino acids. The CDR3 loop reads CASQQGAKNIQYF. CDR3 DNA: TGTGCCAGCCAGCAGGGGGCCAAAAACATTCAGTACTTC.

The chain links TRBV6-5 to TRBJ1-1, with D tentatively TRBD1 (5 bases). CDR1 is MNHEY, CDR2 SVGAGI, per germline. V dropped 0 bases and J dropped 1 base, with 9 bases sitting between them. The CDR3 loop spans 15 amino acids. This CDR3 reads CASSYSGRGNTEAFF. CDR3 coding DNA: TGTGCCAGCAGTTACTCGGGAAGGGGGAACACTGAAGCTTTCTTT.

This rearrangement joins TRBV19 to TRBJ2-7, with TRBD1 identical over 7 bases. V dropped 5 bases and J dropped 5; count of bases not matched to a gene: 9. Per the germline V gene, CDR1 is LNHDA and CDR2 is SQIVND (reference sequence). This CDR3 is built from 14 residues. The CDR3 loop is CASSSKGGENEQYF. CDR3 nucleotide sequence: TGTGCCAGTAGTTCCAAAGGGGGCGAGAACGAGCAGTACTTC.

The chain uses TRBV5-1 and TRBJ2-7; TRBD1 matches 8 bases. V lost 3 bases, J lost 2 bases, and 7 bases stayed unmatched. Germline CDR1 reads SGHRS; CDR2 reads YFSETQ. The length of the CDR3 is 15 residues. As DNA, the CDR3 is TGCGCCAGCAGCTGGCTTCCAGGGGGCACCTACGAGCAGTACTTC. It specifies CASSWLPGGTYEQYF. The whole variable domain, remainder taken from reference TRBV5-1 and TRBJ2-7, is KAGVTQTPRYLIKTRGQQVTLSCSPISGHRSVSWYQQTPGQGLQFLFEYFSETQRNKGNFPGRFSGRQFSNSRSEMNVSTLELGDSALYLCASSWLPGGTYEQYFGPGTRLTVT.

This clone was picked up a small number of times. This chain links TRBV7-9 with TRBJ1-1; no clear D. The V and J ends lost 5 bases and 6 bases respectively, with 16 bases between them. The CDR3 is 14 residues long. Per germline, CDR1 SEHNR and CDR2 FQNEAQ (reference sequence). The CDR3 protein is CASSPLEVWAEAFF. CDR3 sequence (DNA): TGTGCCAGCAGCCCGCTCGAGGTATGGGCTGAAGCTTTCTTT.

With regard to this clone: This CDR3 is also generated by other DNA sequences in the sample. The J gene is TRBJ2-3, the V gene TRBV11-3; maybe TRBD1 (5 bases). Trimming shortened V by 5 bases and J by 0 bases, and 9 bases separated the two germline ends. This CDR3 region has 14 residues. Germline-derived CDR1 and CDR2 are SGHNT and YENEEA. CDR3 loop: CASSQGGSTDTQYF. The DNA of the CDR3 is TGTGCCAGCAGCCAGGGTGGGAGCACAGATACGCAGTATTTT.

Only a few counts were recorded for this clone. The chain combines TRBV23-1 with TRBJ1-5, with D possibly matching TRBD1 (5 bases). TRBV23-1 is flagged as an ORF with uncertain function. The CDR3 consists of 18 residues. V lost 2 bases and J lost 0, with 17 bases in between. The CDR3 protein is CASSQKLGPSYSNQPQHF. The CDR3 DNA reads as TGCGCCAGCAGTCAAAAATTGGGACCCTCGTATAGCAATCAGCCCCAGCATTTT.

This chain joins TRBV15 and TRBJ1-1; no clear D gene. V shed 7 bases and J shed 1 base, with 10 bases lying between them. Per the germline V gene, CDR1 is LNHNV and CDR2 is YYDKDF (reference sequence). The CDR3 has 13 amino acids. The DNA of the CDR3 is TGTGCCACCACCGCGGCAGAGAACACTGAAGCTTTCTTT. This gives the protein CATTAAENTEAFF.